This T cell receptor (beta chain) was sequenced in a study of cytomegalovirus exposure and HLA in healthy donors. Points from the study as a whole: High specificity and sensitivity for cytomegalovirus status were reported for the classifier. Later analysis indicated greater clonal expansion among HLA-associated TCR beta chains than among equally common other chains. In a later analysis, most CMV-associated TCR beta chains appeared HLA-restricted.

Remarks on this clone: Its antigen is not identified.

This CDR3 is built from 16 residues. V gave up 4 bases and J gave up 0 bases, with 14 bases separating them. Germline values: CDR1 SGHRS, CDR2 YFSETQ. Primers for the PCR totalled 60 Vbeta and 13 Jbeta. This table comes from immunoSEQ multiplex PCR, and its TCRdb copy is limited to in-frame clones, with some not included. The sample lists about 160,000 clones; about 80% were seen once. The sample comprised PBMCs. The source of this sequence is a man between 35 and 55 years old in good health and CMV-seronegative. The gene calls are TRBV5-1 and TRBJ1-3, with a tentative D call TRBD1 (5 bases). CDR3 nucleotides: TGCGCCAGCAGCCGGGGGACGGCCCGCTCTGGAAACACCATATATTTT. Encoded protein: CASSRGTARSGNTIYF.